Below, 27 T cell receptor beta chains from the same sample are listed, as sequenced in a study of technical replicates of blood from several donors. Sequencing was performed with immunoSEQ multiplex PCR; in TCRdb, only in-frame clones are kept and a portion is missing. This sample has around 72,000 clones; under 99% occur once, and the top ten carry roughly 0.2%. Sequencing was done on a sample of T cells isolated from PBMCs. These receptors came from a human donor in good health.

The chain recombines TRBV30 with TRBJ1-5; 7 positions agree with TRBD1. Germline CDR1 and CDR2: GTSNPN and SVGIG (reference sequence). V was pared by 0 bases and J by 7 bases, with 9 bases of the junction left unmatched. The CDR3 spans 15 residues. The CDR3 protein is CAWSVQGQTNQPQHF. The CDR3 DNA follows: TGTGCCTGGAGTGTACAGGGACAGACTAACCAGCCCCAGCATTTT.

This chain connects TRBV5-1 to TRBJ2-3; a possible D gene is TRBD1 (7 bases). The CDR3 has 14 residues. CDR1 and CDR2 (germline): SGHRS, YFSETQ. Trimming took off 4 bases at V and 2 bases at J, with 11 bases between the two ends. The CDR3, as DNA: TGCGCCAGCAGCCAGGGGGGATACACAGATACGCAGTATTTT. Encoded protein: CASSQGGYTDTQYF.

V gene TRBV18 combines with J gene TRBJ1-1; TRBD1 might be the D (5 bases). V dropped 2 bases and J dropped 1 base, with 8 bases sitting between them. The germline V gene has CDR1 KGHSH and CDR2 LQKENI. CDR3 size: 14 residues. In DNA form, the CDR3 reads TGTGCCAGCTCACCAGGACATAAGAACACTGAAGCTTTCTTT. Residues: CASSPGHKNTEAFF.

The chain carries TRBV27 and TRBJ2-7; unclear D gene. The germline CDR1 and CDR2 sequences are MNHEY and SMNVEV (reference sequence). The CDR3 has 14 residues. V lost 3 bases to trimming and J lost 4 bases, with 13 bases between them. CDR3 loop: CASSFDRHKYEQYF. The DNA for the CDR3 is TGTGCCAGCAGTTTTGACCGACACAAATACGAGCAGTACTTC.

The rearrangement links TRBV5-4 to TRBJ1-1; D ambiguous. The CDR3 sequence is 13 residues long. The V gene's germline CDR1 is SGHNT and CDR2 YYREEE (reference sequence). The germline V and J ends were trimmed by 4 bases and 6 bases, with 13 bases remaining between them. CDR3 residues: CASSRQMGAEAFF. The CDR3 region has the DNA TGTGCCAGCAGCCGCCAAATGGGAGCTGAAGCTTTCTTT.

The DNA for the CDR3 is TGCGCCAGTCGACAGGGGGGAGACGGGGAGCTGTTTTTT. Translation gives CASRQGGDGELFF. This chain uses TRBV10-2 with TRBJ2-2; TRBD1 matches 9 bases. With V trimmed by 9 bases and J by 7 bases, 6 bases remained unmatched. Germline assignment: CDR1 WSHSY and CDR2 SAAADI. The CDR3 covers 13 residues.

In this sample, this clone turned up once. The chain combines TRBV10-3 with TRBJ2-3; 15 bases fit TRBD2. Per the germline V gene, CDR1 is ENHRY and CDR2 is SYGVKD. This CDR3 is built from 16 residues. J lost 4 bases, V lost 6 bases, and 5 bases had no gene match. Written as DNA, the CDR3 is TGTGCCATCAGCGGACTAGCGGGAGGGCTCGCAGATACGCAGTATTTT. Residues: CAISGLAGGLADTQYF.

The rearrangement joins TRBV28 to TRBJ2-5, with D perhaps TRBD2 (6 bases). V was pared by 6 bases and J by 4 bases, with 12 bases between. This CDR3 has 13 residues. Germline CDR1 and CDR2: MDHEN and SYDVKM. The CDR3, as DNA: TGTGCCAGCAGGTCGGGACTCCGAGAGACCCAGTACTTC. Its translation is CASRSGLRETQYF.

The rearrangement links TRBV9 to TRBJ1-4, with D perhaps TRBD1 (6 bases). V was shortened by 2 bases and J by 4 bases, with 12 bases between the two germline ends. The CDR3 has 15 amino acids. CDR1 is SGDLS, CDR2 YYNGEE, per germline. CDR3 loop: CASSVSGELNEKLFF. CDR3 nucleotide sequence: TGTGCCAGCAGCGTGTCAGGGGAACTTAATGAAAAACTGTTTTTT. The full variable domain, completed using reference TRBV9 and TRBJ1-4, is DSGVTQTPKHLITATGQRVTLRCSPRSGDLSVYWYQQSLDQGLQFLIQYYNGEERAKGNILERFSAQQFPDLHSELNLSSLELGDSALYFCASSVSGELNEKLFFGSGTQLSVL.

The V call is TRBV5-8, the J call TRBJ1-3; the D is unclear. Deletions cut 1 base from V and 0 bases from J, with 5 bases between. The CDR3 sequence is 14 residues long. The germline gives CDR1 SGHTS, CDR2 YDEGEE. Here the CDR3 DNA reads TGTGCCAGCAGCTTGAGGAGCTCTGGAAACACCATATATTTT. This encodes CASSLRSSGNTIYF. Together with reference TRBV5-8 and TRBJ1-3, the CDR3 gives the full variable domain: EAGVTQSPTHLIKTRGQQATLRCSPISGHTSVYWYQQALGLGLQFLLWYDEGEERNRGNFPPRFSGRQFPNYSSELNVNALELEDSALYLCASSLRSSGNTIYFGEGSWLTVV.

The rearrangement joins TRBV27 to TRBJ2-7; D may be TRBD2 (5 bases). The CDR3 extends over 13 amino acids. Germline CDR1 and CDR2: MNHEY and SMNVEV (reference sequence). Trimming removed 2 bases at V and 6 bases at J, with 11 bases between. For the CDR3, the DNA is TGTGCCAGCAGTTTAAGGGCAGAGGGCGAGCAGTACTTC. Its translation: CASSLRAEGEQYF.

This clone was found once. CDR3 region: CASSSRLSGYGYTF. DNA of the CDR3: TGTGCCAGCAGTTCGAGGCTCTCGGGCTATGGCTACACCTTC. This chain connects TRBV28 to TRBJ1-2; the D is unclear. Germline values: CDR1 MDHEN, CDR2 SYDVKM. There are 14 residues in the CDR3. V was pared by 4 bases and J by 4 bases, with 13 bases between.

CDR3 DNA sequence: TGTGCCAGCGCCCAAGTCTGGGGCGAGCAGTTCTTC. This encodes CASAQVWGEQFF. The chain employs TRBV25-1 and TRBJ2-1, with a tentative D call TRBD1 (5 bases). Germline values: CDR1 MGHDK, CDR2 SYGVNS. V lost 8 bases to trimming and J lost 10 bases, with 15 bases between them. The CDR3 sequence is 12 residues long.

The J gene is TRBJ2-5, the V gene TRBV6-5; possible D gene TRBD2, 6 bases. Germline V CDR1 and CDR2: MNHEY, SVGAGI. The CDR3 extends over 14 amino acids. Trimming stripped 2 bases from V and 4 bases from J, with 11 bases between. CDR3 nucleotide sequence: TGTGCCAGCAGTTACCCAGGAGGGTCAGAGACCCAGTACTTC. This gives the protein CASSYPGGSETQYF.

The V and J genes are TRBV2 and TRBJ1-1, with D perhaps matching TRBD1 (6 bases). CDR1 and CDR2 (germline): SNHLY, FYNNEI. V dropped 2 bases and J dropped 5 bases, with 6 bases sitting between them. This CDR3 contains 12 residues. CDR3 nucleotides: TGTGCCAGCAGTGAACAGGGGACTGAAGCTTTCTTT. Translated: CASSEQGTEAFF.

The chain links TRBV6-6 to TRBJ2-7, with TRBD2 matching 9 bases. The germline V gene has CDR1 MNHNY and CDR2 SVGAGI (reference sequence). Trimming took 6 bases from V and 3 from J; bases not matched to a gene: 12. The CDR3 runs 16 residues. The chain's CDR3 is CASSPTGTSRYYEQYF. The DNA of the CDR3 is TGTGCCAGCAGCCCTACCGGGACTAGCAGATACTACGAGCAGTACTTC.

The CDR3 nucleotides read TGTGCCTGGAGTCGCGGTAGCAATCAGCCCCAGCATTTT. Residues: CAWSRGSNQPQHF. The chain carries TRBV30 and TRBJ1-5; D remains unclear. Germline values: CDR1 GTSNPN, CDR2 SVGIG (reference sequence). V was cut by 2 bases and J by 0 bases, with 5 bases left in between. The CDR3 has 13 residues.

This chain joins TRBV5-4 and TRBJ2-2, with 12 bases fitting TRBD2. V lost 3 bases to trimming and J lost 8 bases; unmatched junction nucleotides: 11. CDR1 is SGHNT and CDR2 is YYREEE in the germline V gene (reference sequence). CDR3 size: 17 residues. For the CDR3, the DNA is TGTGCCAGCAGCTCAAGAACCTACGGACTAGCGGGAGGGGAGCTGTTTTTT. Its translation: CASSSRTYGLAGGELFF.

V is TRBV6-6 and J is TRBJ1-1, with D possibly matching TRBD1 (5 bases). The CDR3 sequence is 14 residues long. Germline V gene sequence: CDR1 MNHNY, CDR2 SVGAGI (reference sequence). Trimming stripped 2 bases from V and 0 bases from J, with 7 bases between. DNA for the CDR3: TGTGCCAGCAGTTACCCAGGGCTGAACACTGAAGCTTTCTTT. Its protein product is CASSYPGLNTEAFF.

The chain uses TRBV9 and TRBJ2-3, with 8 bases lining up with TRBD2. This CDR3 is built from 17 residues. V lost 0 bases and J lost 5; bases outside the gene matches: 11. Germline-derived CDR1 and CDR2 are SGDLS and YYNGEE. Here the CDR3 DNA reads TGTGCCAGCAGCGTAGAGCCAGCGGGAGCCACACAAGATACGCAGTATTTT. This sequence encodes CASSVEPAGATQDTQYF. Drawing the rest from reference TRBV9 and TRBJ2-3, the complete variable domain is DSGVTQTPKHLITATGQRVTLRCSPRSGDLSVYWYQQSLDQGLQFLIQYYNGEERAKGNILERFSAQQFPDLHSELNLSSLELGDSALYFCASSVEPAGATQDTQYFGPGTRLTVL.

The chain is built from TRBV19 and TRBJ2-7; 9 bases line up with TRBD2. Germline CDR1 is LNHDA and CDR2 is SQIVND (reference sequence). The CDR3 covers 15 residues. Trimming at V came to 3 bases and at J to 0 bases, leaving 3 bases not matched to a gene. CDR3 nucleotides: TGTGCCAGTAGTATCCTAGCGGGAAGCTCCTACGAGCAGTACTTC. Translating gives CASSILAGSSYEQYF.

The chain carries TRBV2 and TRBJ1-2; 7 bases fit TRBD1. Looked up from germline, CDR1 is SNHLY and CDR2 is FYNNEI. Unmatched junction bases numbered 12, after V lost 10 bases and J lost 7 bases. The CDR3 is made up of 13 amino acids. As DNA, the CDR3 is TGTGCCACTGGGCGGACAGGAGCATTTGGCTACACCTTC. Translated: CATGRTGAFGYTF. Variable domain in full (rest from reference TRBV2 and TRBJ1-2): EPEVTQTPSHQVTQMGQEVILRCVPISNHLYFYWYRQILGQKVEFLVSFYNNEISEKSEIFDDQFSVERPDGSNFTLKIRSTKLEDSAMYFCATGRTGAFGYTFGSGTRLTVV.

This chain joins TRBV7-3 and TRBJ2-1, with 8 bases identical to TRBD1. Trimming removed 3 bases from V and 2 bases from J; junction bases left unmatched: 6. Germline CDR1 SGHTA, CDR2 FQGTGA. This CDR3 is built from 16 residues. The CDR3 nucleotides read TGTGCCAGCAGCTTCGAAACAGGGGGAACCTACAATGAGCAGTTCTTC. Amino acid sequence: CASSFETGGTYNEQFF. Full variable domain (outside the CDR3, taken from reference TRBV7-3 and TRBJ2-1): GAGVSQTPSNKVTEKGKYVELRCDPISGHTALYWYRQSLGQGPEFLIYFQGTGAADDSGLPNDRFFAVRPEGSVSTLKIQRTERGDSAVYLCASSFETGGTYNEQFFGPGTRLTVL.

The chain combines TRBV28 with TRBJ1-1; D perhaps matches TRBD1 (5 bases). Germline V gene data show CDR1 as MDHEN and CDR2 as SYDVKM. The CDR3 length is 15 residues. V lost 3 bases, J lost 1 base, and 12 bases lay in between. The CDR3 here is CASSLPRGQNTEAFF. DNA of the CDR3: TGTGCCAGCAGTTTGCCTAGGGGCCAGAACACTGAAGCTTTCTTT.

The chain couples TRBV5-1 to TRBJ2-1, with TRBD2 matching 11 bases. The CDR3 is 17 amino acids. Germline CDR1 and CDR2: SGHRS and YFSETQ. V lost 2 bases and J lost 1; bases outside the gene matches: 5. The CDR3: CASSFGLAGGSYNEQFF. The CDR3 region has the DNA TGCGCCAGCAGCTTCGGACTAGCGGGTGGGTCCTACAATGAGCAGTTCTTC.

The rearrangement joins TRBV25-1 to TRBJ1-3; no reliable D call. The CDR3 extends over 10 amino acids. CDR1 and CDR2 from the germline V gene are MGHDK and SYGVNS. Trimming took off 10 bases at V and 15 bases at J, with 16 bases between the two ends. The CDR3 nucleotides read TGTGCCACCGCGGCGGAGGTCCAATATTTT. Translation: CATAAEVQYF.

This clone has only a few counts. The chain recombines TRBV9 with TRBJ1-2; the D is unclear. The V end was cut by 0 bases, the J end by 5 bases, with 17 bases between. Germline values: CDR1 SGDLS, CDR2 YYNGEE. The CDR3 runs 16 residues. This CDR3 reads CASSVETRAGGYGYTF. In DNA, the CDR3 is TGTGCCAGCAGCGTAGAGACTAGGGCAGGCGGATATGGCTACACCTTC.